This entry is about one T cell receptor beta chain. The specificity of this receptor is unknown. Per-base quality was not reported, and no clone a single base away is much larger than it. Graves' hyperthyroidism was defined as stable when no progression to ophthalmopathy occurred over 18 months of follow-up. The hyperthyroidism patients were between 18 and 65 years old and newly diagnosed, with a disease duration of less than 2 months. The study excluded patients with uncontrolled infections, other autoimmune diseases, pregnancy or lactation. Diagnoses were established on the basis of clinical symptoms, serum thyroxine and TRAb, thyroid ultrasound, and orbital computed tomography. PBMCs were isolated from roughly 10 ml of fresh peripheral blood by Ficoll-Paque density gradient centrifugation. Total RNA was extracted using Trizol reagent, and RNA quality was assessed on an Agilent 2100 Bioanalyzer.

These data belong to a study of T cells in Graves' hyperthyroidism and ophthalmopathy (dated 2019 in TCRdb). About the investigation overall: Peripheral blood samples were taken at initial diagnosis, before any treatment was given. Thyroid tissue and blood T-cell repertoires from six Graves' hyperthyroidism patients were also compared in the study. TCR V-J signatures able to tell the groups apart were searched for in a discovery cohort of 100 patients, of whom more than 40 had Graves' ophthalmopathy and 55 to 65 had stable Graves' hyperthyroidism. Once sampling was done, hyperthyroidism patients were given methimazole at a starting dose of 30 mg daily, whereas ophthalmopathy patients were given high-dose intravenous methylprednisolone. The roughly 90 discovery patients were divided at random into training and test sets in a 7:3 ratio. Prospective prediction of ophthalmopathy was tested in an independent validation cohort of approximately 18 hyperthyroidism patients and 15 to 17 patients who later progressed to ophthalmopathy. The paper reports TCR Vbeta CDR3 sequencing of some 140 peripheral blood samples: 43 ophthalmopathy, about 75 hyperthyroidism and 17 progressor patients. Study-wide findings and limitations: No statistical method was used to set the sample size in advance, and investigators knew the group allocation. During validation, the model predicted progression to ophthalmopathy a median of roughly six months ahead of onset, with roughly 65% sensitivity and 72.22% specificity. Blood samples also contained most of the expanded thyroid clonotypes (frequency above 0.001), which suggests that blood repertoires may reflect thyroid immune responses. In cross-validation, a model built on a 13 V-J signature told ophthalmopathy apart from stable hyperthyroidism with approximately 91% sensitivity and 81% to 82% specificity, and in testing the same model reached 80%/75%.

From the germline V gene, CDR1 is SGHDN and CDR2 is FVKESK. Germline trimming: 7 bases from V, 7 bases from J; junction bases outside gene matches: 7. The CDR3 sequence holds 14 residues, the cysteine and phenylalanine included. Only the CDR3 region is kept as DNA, spanning 42 bases read in frame from base 1. The TCR beta CDR3 regions were amplified from the RNA transcripts. The first round of RT-PCR for the TCR CDR3 was performed with the HTBI primer set and the Qiagen OneStep RT-PCR kit. The libraries were constructed in a second round of multiplex PCR and then size-selected and purified. The libraries were sequenced on an Illumina HiSeq2000 using paired-end 100 bp reads. The study's own analysis went as follows. SOAPnuke was used to process the raw data, throwing out any read that contained adapters or uncalled bases, had a mean Phred below 15, or lacked an exact constant-primer or identifier match. COPE v1.2.5 was used to merge high-quality paired reads, and clonotypes were defined as unique nucleotide sequences. Clonotypes were aligned to IMGT TRBV, TRBD and TRBJ reference segments using MiTCR v1.1. Analysis was restricted to V-J combinations with a frequency above 0.0001, which covered roughly 99% of repertoires. The TCS score was defined as F50 (clonal expansion) divided by E x V (chaos), with BLOSUM62-based TCRdist calculated between CDR3 peptides within each V-J. Welch's t-statistics and random forest reduced 514 V-J features to under 15, which were used in a naive Bayes classifier (R e1071). TCRdb ran its own pipeline on the public reads, namely fastp trimming at Q25 and MiXCR clone calling, and kept in-frame beta chains. Each CDR3 protein gets just one entry, which takes the most common genes and DNA from the rows behind it. These V and J calls rely on TCRdb rather than the paper's analysis. In all, the sample holds some 740,000 distinct CDR3 sequences, and 14% of those were seen once. The ten largest clones take up roughly 10% of the sample.

The sequencing input was blood. The sequence was obtained from a woman aged 18-29 years with Graves' hyperthyroidism. Recombination joined TRBV14 with TRBJ2-3, with 11 central nucleotides matching TRBD1. The CDR3 sequence is CASTRTGGGNTQYF. At the DNA level, the sequence is TGTGCCAGCACCCGGACAGGGGGCGGAAATACGCAGTATTTT.